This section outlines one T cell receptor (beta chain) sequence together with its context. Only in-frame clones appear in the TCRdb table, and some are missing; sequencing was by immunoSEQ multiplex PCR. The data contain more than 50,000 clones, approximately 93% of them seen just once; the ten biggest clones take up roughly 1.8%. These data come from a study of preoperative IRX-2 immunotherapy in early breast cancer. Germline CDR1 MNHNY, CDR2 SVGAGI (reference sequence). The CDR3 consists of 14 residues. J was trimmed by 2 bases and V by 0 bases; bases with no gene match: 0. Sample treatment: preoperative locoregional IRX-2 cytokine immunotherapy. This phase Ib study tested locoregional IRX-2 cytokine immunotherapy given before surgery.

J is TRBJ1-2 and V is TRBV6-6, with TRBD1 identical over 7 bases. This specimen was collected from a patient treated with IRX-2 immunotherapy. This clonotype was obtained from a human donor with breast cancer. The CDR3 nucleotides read TGTGCCAGCAGTTACTCGGGACAGAACTATGGCTACACCTTC. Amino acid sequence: CASSYSGQNYGYTF.